This T cell receptor beta chain was captured in a study of blood T cells in healthy people across ages. The CDR3 totals 13 residues. V was shortened by 5 bases and J by 4 bases, with 8 bases between the two germline ends. PCR was performed a second time for roughly 7 to 12 cycles using a sample-barcoded 5' primer and a J-beta primer mix. TCRdb processed the 5' RACE reads anew with MiXCR; each CDR3 protein has one entry. The table shows 1.5 million to 2 million distinct CDR3 sequences, with roughly 30% occurring only once. Concerning this clonotype itself: A much larger clone lies a single base off, so this may be a read error.

The sequencing input was blood. The chain combines TRBV12-3 or TRBV12-4 with TRBJ1-4; D not certain. This sequence originates from a woman under 40 in good health. CDR3 bases: TGTGCCAGCAGTCGCCGGGGTAATGAAAAACTGTTTTTT. Translated: CASSRRGNEKLFF.